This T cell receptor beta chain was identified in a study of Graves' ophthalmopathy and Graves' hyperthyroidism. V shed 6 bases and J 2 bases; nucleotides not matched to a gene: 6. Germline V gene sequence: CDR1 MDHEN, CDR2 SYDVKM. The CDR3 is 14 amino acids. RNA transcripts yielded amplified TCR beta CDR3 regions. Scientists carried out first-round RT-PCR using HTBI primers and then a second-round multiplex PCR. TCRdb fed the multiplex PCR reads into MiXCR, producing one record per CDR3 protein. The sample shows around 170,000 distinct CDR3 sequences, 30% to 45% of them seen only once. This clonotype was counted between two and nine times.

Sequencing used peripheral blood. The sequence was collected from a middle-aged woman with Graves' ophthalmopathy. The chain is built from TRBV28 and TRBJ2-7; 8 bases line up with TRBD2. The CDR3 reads CASRTSEPPYEQYF. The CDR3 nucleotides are TGTGCCAGCAGGACTAGCGAGCCACCCTACGAGCAGTACTTC. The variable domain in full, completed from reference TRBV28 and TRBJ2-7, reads DVKVTQSSRYLVKRTGEKVFLECVQDMDHENMFWYRQDPGLGLRLIYFSYDVKMKEKGDIPEGYSVSREKKERFSLILESASTNQTSMYLCASRTSEPPYEQYFGPGTRLTVT.